This is a list of T cell receptor beta chains from one sample in a study of blood T cell repertoires in COVID-19. Profiling relied on immunoSEQ multiplex PCR, and the TCRdb table lists in-frame clones only, not all of them. The data contain about 200,000 clones, roughly 94% of them singletons. Sequenced: peripheral blood. The receptor source for this set is a man aged 30-40 years with COVID-19, enrolled during active disease. Both conserved end residues are trimmed from each CDR3. Each record gives: CDR3 length, V gene, J gene, CDR3 protein.

length: 12; V: TRBV29-1; J: TRBJ2-5; CDR3: SAPGTDLSETQY
length: 10; V: TRBV6-6; J: TRBJ2-1; CDR3: ASVGGPDEQF
length: 15; V: TRBV27; J: TRBJ1-2; CDR3: ASSLLSPLGGAYGYT
length: 12; V: TRBV19; J: TRBJ2-3; CDR3: ASRTGTYTDTQY
length: 13; V: TRBV2; J: TRBJ1-2; CDR3: ASRITQGAQGGYT
length: 11; V: TRBV6-5; J: TRBJ2-1; CDR3: ASSFSQNNEQF
length: 10; V: TRBV6-5; J: TRBJ1-2; CDR3: ASGTFENGYT
length: 11; V: TRBV6-4; J: TRBJ1-2; CDR3: ASSGQGNYGYT
length: 15; V: TRBV5-4; J: TRBJ2-7; CDR3: ASSHGLAGGLEYEQY
length: 13; V: TRBV5-4; J: TRBJ2-5; CDR3: ASSLRTGYLETQY
length: 15; V: TRBV12-5; J: TRBJ1-2; CDR3: ASGQFLLRTTDYGYT
length: 12; V: TRBV6-6; J: TRBJ1-2; CDR3: ASSYRRTGDGYT
length: 11; V: TRBV10-3; J: TRBJ2-2; CDR3: AISRGFDGELF
length: 10; V: TRBV4-1; J: TRBJ2-2; CDR3: ASKGASGELF
length: 13; V: TRBV20-1; J: TRBJ2-5; CDR3: SASPGQALQETQY
length: 11; V: TRBV7-7; J: TRBJ1-5; CDR3: ASSLDRGQPQH
length: 12; V: TRBV5-1; J: TRBJ2-7; CDR3: ASSLDRRVYEQY
length: 16; V: TRBV15; J: TRBJ2-5; CDR3: ATSRRAGRGQGLETQY
length: 14; V: TRBV30; J: TRBJ2-7; CDR3: AWSVTVAGGPYEQY
length: 12; V: TRBV19; J: TRBJ1-5; CDR3: ASSPGTPSQPQH
length: 13; V: TRBV6-1; J: TRBJ1-2; CDR3: ASSEMVVAAYGYT
length: 12; V: TRBV7-7; J: TRBJ2-2; CDR3: ASSKTANTGELF
length: 13; V: TRBV5-1; J: TRBJ1-2; CDR3: ASSLAAGTGVGYT
length: 12; V: TRBV5-1; J: TRBJ1-1; CDR3: ASSSGQGGTEAF
length: 11; V: TRBV19; J: TRBJ2-3; CDR3: ASSRGGLDTQY
length: 10; V: TRBV3-1/TRBV3-2; J: TRBJ2-3; CDR3: ASRGGSDTQY
length: 13; V: TRBV5-1; J: TRBJ2-5; CDR3: ASSLQGTGKETQY
length: 11; V: TRBV6-5; J: TRBJ1-6; CDR3: ASGGGAHSPLH
length: 12; V: TRBV5-1; J: TRBJ1-2; CDR3: ASSLYDKSDGYT
length: 11; V: TRBV19; J: TRBJ1-2; CDR3: ASTDRGLYGYT
length: 14; V: TRBV9; J: TRBJ1-6; CDR3: ASSAQGGSNYSPLH
length: 14; V: TRBV21-1; J: TRBJ1-1; CDR3: ASSKLAGSGNTEAF
length: 14; V: TRBV14; J: TRBJ1-2; CDR3: ASSQGWGQSHLGYT
length: 18; V: TRBV2; J: TRBJ1-6; CDR3: ASSGVGGGSWRSYNSPLH
length: 15; V: TRBV19; J: TRBJ2-3; CDR3: ASSSPTYATSTDTQY
length: 13; V: TRBV30; J: TRBJ1-4; CDR3: AWSGPGQRNEKLF
length: 12; V: TRBV18; J: TRBJ1-2; CDR3: ASSSGDGNYGYT
length: 15; V: TRBV27; J: TRBJ2-7; CDR3: ASSLRQGSVTTYEQY
length: 10; V: TRBV30; J: TRBJ1-5; CDR3: AWTILRQPQH
length: 11; V: TRBV25-1; J: TRBJ1-2; CDR3: ASLDRANYGYT
length: 13; V: TRBV2; J: TRBJ1-4; CDR3: ASSATVTTNEKLF
length: 11; V: TRBV10-3; J: TRBJ1-6; CDR3: AISAGDNSPLH
length: 12; V: TRBV5-4; J: TRBJ1-2; CDR3: ASSSGVGGYGYT
length: 18; V: TRBV6-1; J: TRBJ2-1; CDR3: ASSEALILPLAGGYNEQF
length: 13; V: TRBV5-1; J: TRBJ1-4; CDR3: ASSLGDRGSEKLF
length: 12; V: TRBV2; J: TRBJ2-7; CDR3: ASSAQGLPYEQY
length: 11; V: TRBV6-5; J: TRBJ1-1; CDR3: ASSYRGTTEAF
length: 12; V: TRBV19; J: TRBJ2-7; CDR3: ASSLRTDSYEQY
length: 11; V: TRBV7-2; J: TRBJ2-1; CDR3: ASSPAAYNEQF
length: 16; V: TRBV7-9; J: TRBJ2-7; CDR3: ASSHYGGAEKSTYEQY
length: 12; V: TRBV6-5; J: TRBJ2-1; CDR3: ASSYLGRGHEQF
length: 12; V: TRBV6-5; J: TRBJ1-1; CDR3: ASSSRALNTEAF
length: 12; V: TRBV30; J: TRBJ2-5; CDR3: AWIRQAFQETQY
length: 13; V: TRBV5-4; J: TRBJ2-7; CDR3: ASSLGAPGVVEQY